This T cell receptor beta chain was captured in a study of T cells in pancreatic ductal adenocarcinoma. Regarding the study as a whole: This surgical cohort overrepresents the minority presenting with early-stage disease. Tumor-versus-blood clonality comparisons may be biased toward lower tumor diversity. Compared with tumor, blood showed more total productive templates and roughly 8-fold more clonotypes.

Note on this clone: Antigen unknown.

Germline V gives CDR1 SGHRS, CDR2 YFSETQ. V lost 3 bases to trimming and J lost 7 bases; unmatched junction nucleotides: 4. CDR3 size: 14 residues. The selected patients with pancreatic ductal adenocarcinoma had surgery but no neoadjuvant therapy. The assay was immunoSEQ multiplex PCR, and TCRdb's table has in-frame clones only and misses some. Of over 85,000 clones in the sample, roughly 96% were seen once. The source is a human donor with pancreatic ductal adenocarcinoma. The chain employs TRBV5-1 and TRBJ2-7, with 13 bases matching TRBD2. Sample: PBMCs. The CDR3 spells CASSSGTSGVEQYF. The CDR3 DNA follows: TGCGCCAGCAGCTCAGGGACTAGCGGGGTGGAGCAGTACTTC.